This TCR beta chain is drawn from a study of blood T cell repertoires in COVID-19 (dated by TCRdb to between 2020 and 2021). Describing the broader study: Collaborator samples came from the United States, Italy and Spain and covered acute and convalescent phases of COVID-19. The material from the prospective study consisted of cDNA or gDNA derived from T cells, B-cell-depleted T cells, or PBMCs. Subjects who had been exposed to COVID-19, were actively infected with it, or had recovered from it provided the deeply sampled blood TCRbeta repertoires that made up the dataset. The repertoires were released in a freely available public database meant as a resource for research on the immune response to SARS-CoV-2. Samples were obtained from the ongoing ImmuneRACE study (first 160 participants) and from over 1,000 subjects provided by 6 global collaborators. Sample metadata almost always included a de-identified subject ID, COVID-19 status, age in years and sex. Where available, HLA class I and class II types were obtained from metadata supplied by the sample provider rather than from assay-based typing.

Points on this clone: Its antigen specificity is not known. There are no base qualities to consult, and no much larger clone falls within one base.

The immunoSEQ Assay, a bias-controlled multiplex PCR, was used to amplify TCRbeta CDR3 regions from genomic DNA. On the authors' methods: The number of nucleated cells in each sample was estimated by amplification of reference gene primers within the assay. To quantify the absolute abundance of each unique TCRbeta CDR3 rearrangement, sequence reads were collapsed and filtered. For each sample, productive Simpson clonality was calculated by taking the square root of Simpson's diversity index across productive rearrangements. Drawn from immuneACCESS, this table holds only the in-frame rearrangements with V and J called that TCRdb kept. Clones are partly lost; checked studies trace under half to an unresolved V gene and leave the rest unexplained. D and trimming come from the DNA, and the V and J calls and clone size come from that table. The sample contains about 300,000 clones, about 91% of them found a single time. Over 6% of the sample belongs to the ten largest clones.

Trimming takes 1 base off V and 5 bases off J; junction bases not matched to a gene: 4. CDR1 is given as MGHRA and CDR2 as YSYEKL, both from the germline V gene. The CDR3 goes from the cysteine to the phenylalanine over 14 residues. Only the CDR3 DNA is retained, 42 bases long and in frame from the first base. The research as a whole found: The quantity of clinical and demographic metadata differed by source and by participant and was supplied without curation.

A second Seattle source provided samples from volunteer blood donors who had recovered from COVID-19. Whole blood was collected in K2EDTA tubes by collaborating institutions according to the institutions' own protocols. For TCRbeta analysis, collaborators shipped samples in one of three forms: frozen whole blood, isolated PBMCs, or DNA extracted from either of those sample types. The clonotype was recovered from a woman aged 25-40 years who had recovered from COVID-19. The sample was peripheral blood. Recombination connected TRBV4-1 to TRBJ2-7; TRBD1 agrees with 8 junctional bases. The CDR3 protein: CASSQGQGPNEQYF. DNA sequence: TGCGCCAGCAGCCAAGGACAGGGGCCCAACGAGCAGTACTTC.